This T cell receptor beta chain was found in a study of beta chain features in type 1 diabetes. Using CD45RO/CCR7/CD25/CD127/CD95/CD27, CD4+ naive, central memory, regulatory and stem cell-like memory cells were sorted. Findings and caveats of the study: Shorter TCRB CDR3s, moderately but significantly so, marked every one of the four CD4+ subsets in Type 1 diabetes patients.

The investigators reverse transcribed all of the isolated RNA, so they sequenced expressed TCRB transcripts. It was found that naive, central memory and regulatory T cell samples averaged about 4 million reads. Clones were sequenced by immunoSEQ multiplex PCR, and TCRdb holds only the in-frame ones, with some missing. The sample records 150,000 to 200,000 clones, about 13% being singletons. The CDR3 length is 15 residues. Per the germline V gene, CDR1 is MGHRA and CDR2 is YSYEKL. Trimming cost V 0 bases and J 3 bases; bases outside gene matches: 3. With respect to this clone: Its matching antigen is unknown.

This receptor was taken from a woman aged 18-35 years in good health. This sequence joins TRBV4-1 and TRBJ2-7; 9 bases are a match to TRBD2. The sample consisted of central memory CD4+ T cells from blood. CDR3 bases: TGCGCCAGCAGCCAAGATACTAGCGGGCGCTACGAGCAGTACTTC. Residues: CASSQDTSGRYEQYF.